A single sample gave rise to the 23 T cell receptor beta chains below, sequenced in a study of T cell responses to AZD1222 COVID-19 vaccine. Repertoires were generated with immunoSEQ multiplex PCR, while TCRdb's copy carries only in-frame clones and drops some. The sample shows tens of thousands of clones, roughly 75% of them seen only once. The sample consisted of peripheral blood, taken on day 0 of AZD1222 vaccination. The receptors here all came from an adult in good health.

The rearrangement uses TRBV5-8 and TRBJ2-5; D is unclear. The germline V gene encodes CDR1 SGHTS and CDR2 YDEGEE. The CDR3 is 15 amino acids. Deletions cut 3 bases from V and 7 bases from J, with 19 bases between. The CDR3 loop is CASSSEPSRGMTQYF. CDR3 DNA sequence: TGTGCCAGCAGCTCAGAGCCGTCCCGCGGTATGACCCAGTACTTC. Full variable domain (outside the CDR3, taken from reference TRBV5-8 and TRBJ2-5): EAGVTQSPTHLIKTRGQQATLRCSPISGHTSVYWYQQALGLGLQFLLWYDEGEERNRGNFPPRFSGRQFPNYSSELNVNALELEDSALYLCASSSEPSRGMTQYFGPGTRLLVL.

The rearrangement links TRBV7-8 to TRBJ2-3; 9 nucleotides match TRBD2. Germline CDR1 is SGHVS and CDR2 is FQNEAQ. This CDR3 region has 18 residues. V lost 1 base and J lost 0; bases outside the gene matches: 8. CDR3: CASSLGPGAGGSTDTQYF. CDR3 bases: TGTGCCAGCAGCTTAGGCCCCGGAGCGGGGGGAAGCACAGATACGCAGTATTTT.

The CDR3 region is CASSLKGGETQYF. The CDR3 DNA is TGTGCCAGCAGTTTAAAGGGGGGAGAGACCCAGTACTTC. This sequence joins TRBV12-3 or TRBV12-4 and TRBJ2-5; TRBD1 or TRBD2 may be the D gene (6 bases each). This CDR3 is built from 13 residues. Trimming cost V 2 bases and J 4 bases, with 8 bases left between them.

The chain combines TRBV7-9 with TRBJ1-2; no clear D gene. CDR1 and CDR2 from the germline V gene are SEHNR and FQNEAQ (reference sequence). CDR3 size: 13 residues. The V and J ends lost 1 base and 2 bases respectively, with 5 bases between them. In DNA form, the CDR3 reads TGTGCCAGCAGCTTAGTCGGGAACTATGGCTACACCTTC. It translates to CASSLVGNYGYTF. The whole variable domain, remainder taken from reference TRBV7-9 and TRBJ1-2, is DTGVSQNPRHKITKRGQNVTFRCDPISEHNRLYWYRQTLGQGPEFLTYFQNEAQLEKSRLLSDRFSAERPKGSFSTLEIQRTEQGDSAMYLCASSLVGNYGYTFGSGTRLTVV.

This clone was observed once. The rearrangement uses TRBV5-1 and TRBJ2-5; TRBD1 is a possible D gene (6 bases). V lost 0 bases and J 3 bases, leaving 9 bases between the germline ends. Germline lookup yields CDR1 SGHRS and CDR2 YFSETQ. The CDR3 length is 14 residues. The CDR3, as DNA: TGCGCCAGCAGCTTGGGGCAGGGGAAAGAGACCCAGTACTTC. This codes for CASSLGQGKETQYF.

This clone has only one observation. The chain combines TRBV19 with TRBJ1-2; 8 bases map to TRBD1. This CDR3 has 15 amino acids. Germline CDR1 is LNHDA and CDR2 is SQIVND (reference sequence). V shed 9 bases, J shed 2 bases, and the junction held 11 bases outside the gene matches. The CDR3 sequence: CASRMMTGANYGYTF. DNA for the CDR3: TGTGCCAGCCGGATGATGACAGGGGCGAACTATGGCTACACCTTC.

The rearrangement links TRBV4-2 to TRBJ2-2; 8 nucleotides match TRBD2. The length of the CDR3 is 17 residues. J gave up 6 bases and V 3 bases, and 12 bases lay outside the gene matches. CDR1 LGHNA and CDR2 YNFKEQ come from the germline V gene. DNA of the CDR3: TGTGCCAGCAGCCATTCTTACCGGATAGCGGGGTCCGGGGAGCTGTTTTTT. Its translation is CASSHSYRIAGSGELFF.

This chain joins TRBV5-1 and TRBJ1-2; possible D gene TRBD1, 5 bases. Trimming stripped 5 bases from V and 7 bases from J, with 15 bases between. The CDR3 length is 13 residues. The germline V gene has CDR1 SGHRS and CDR2 YFSETQ. As DNA, the CDR3 is TGCGCCAGCAGTACGGGGGACGTTGGTGGCTACACCTTC. Its protein product is CASSTGDVGGYTF.

This clone was detected only once. The V gene is TRBV7-3, the J gene TRBJ2-1; 9 bases fit TRBD2. Trimming took 1 base from V and 7 from J; bases not matched to a gene: 5. The germline V gene has CDR1 SGHTA and CDR2 FQGTGA. This CDR3 comprises 15 residues. The CDR3 DNA follows: TGTGCCAGCAGCTTAAAAGCGGGGGGCGGGAATGAGCAGTTCTTC. Its translation: CASSLKAGGGNEQFF.

This sequence joins TRBV10-2 and TRBJ2-1, with D possibly called TRBD1 or TRBD2 (6 bases each). Germline CDR1 is WSHSY and CDR2 is SAAADI. The CDR3 runs 15 residues. Trimming stripped 2 bases from V and 4 bases from J, with 12 bases between. CDR3 bases: TGCGCCAGCAGTGAGGAGGGGGGCGGGTACAATGAGCAGTTCTTC. Its translation is CASSEEGGGYNEQFF.

The chain uses TRBV19 and TRBJ2-1; 16 bases match TRBD2. The ends lost 8 bases at V and 1 base at J; junction bases unmatched: 5. This CDR3 spans 17 amino acids. The germline gives CDR1 LNHDA, CDR2 SQIVND (reference sequence). CDR3 region: CASSGTSGGASYNEQFF. The CDR3 DNA sequence: TGTGCCAGTTCCGGGACTAGCGGGGGGGCGTCCTACAATGAGCAGTTCTTC.

The chain uses TRBV5-4 and TRBJ2-2, with D perhaps matching TRBD1 (5 bases). CDR1 SGHNT and CDR2 YYREEE come from the germline V gene (reference sequence). CDR3 size: 14 residues. Trimming removed 4 bases from V and 4 bases from J, with 11 bases in between. CDR3 protein: CASSPERGTGELFF. The CDR3 DNA reads TGTGCCAGCAGCCCCGAAAGGGGCACCGGGGAGCTGTTTTTT.

This chain links TRBV2 with TRBJ2-5; 7 positions match TRBD1. The length of the CDR3 is 14 residues. Germline loops: CDR1 SNHLY, CDR2 FYNNEI. Trimming at V came to 4 bases and at J to 5 bases, leaving 7 bases not matched to a gene. CDR3 sequence: CASSVLGGDETQYF. The CDR3, as DNA: TGTGCCAGCAGTGTATTAGGGGGCGATGAGACCCAGTACTTC. Complete variable domain (other parts from reference TRBV2 and TRBJ2-5): EPEVTQTPSHQVTQMGQEVILRCVPISNHLYFYWYRQILGQKVEFLVSFYNNEISEKSEIFDDQFSVERPDGSNFTLKIRSTKLEDSAMYFCASSVLGGDETQYFGPGTRLLVL.

The gene calls are TRBV28 and TRBJ1-4, with D possibly being TRBD1 (5 bases). Germline values: CDR1 MDHEN, CDR2 SYDVKM. Between the trimmed V and J ends, which lost 4 bases and 7 bases, there was a span of 13 bases. The length of the CDR3 is 14 residues. CDR3 loop: CASSSSRGGEKLFF. The CDR3, as DNA: TGTGCCAGCAGTTCCTCCCGCGGGGGTGAAAAACTGTTTTTT.

The V call is TRBV20-1, the J call TRBJ2-3, with no clear D. Germline CDR1 and CDR2: DFQATT and SNEGSKA (reference sequence). The V gene lost 3 bases and the J gene lost 6 bases, with 19 bases spanning the gap. CDR3 length: 15 residues. CDR3 DNA: TGCAGTGCTAGTGTGCTAGTTCCCTCTGGGGATACGCAGTATTTT. It yields the protein CSASVLVPSGDTQYF.

The chain joins TRBV10-1 to TRBJ2-2, with D perhaps matching TRBD1 (5 bases). In germline, CDR1 is WNHNN, CDR2 SYGVQD (reference sequence). Trimming took 4 bases from V and 5 from J, leaving 5 bases between them. CDR3 length equals 12 residues. CDR3 coding DNA: TGCGCCAGCAGTGGACAGACCGGGGAGCTGTTTTTT. Translated, it gives CASSGQTGELFF.

The V call is TRBV5-5, the J call TRBJ1-6; 8 nucleotides line up with TRBD1. CDR1 and CDR2 (germline): SGHKS, YYEKEE (reference sequence). J was trimmed by 9 bases and V by 0 bases; bases with no gene match: 5. The CDR3 is 15 amino acids. In nucleotides, the CDR3 is TGTGCCAGCAGCTTGGTTCGGGACAGGAGTTCACCCCTCCACTTT. Translating it yields CASSLVRDRSSPLHF.

Regarding this clone: Additional DNA sequences in this sample encode the identical CDR3. The chain uses TRBV10-3 and TRBJ2-3, with D uncertain. The germline V gene has CDR1 ENHRY and CDR2 SYGVKD. The V and J ends lost 3 bases and 0 bases respectively, with 4 bases between them. The CDR3 has 13 amino acids. Written as DNA, the CDR3 is TGTGCCATCAGTGAAGGTAGCACAGATACGCAGTATTTT. This sequence encodes CAISEGSTDTQYF.

CDR3 nucleotide sequence: TGTGCCAGCAGGGGACGGGAAAATGAAAAACTGTTTTTT. This codes for CASRGRENEKLFF. The chain is built from TRBV2 and TRBJ1-4; perhaps TRBD1 as D (5 bases). The CDR3 is 13 residues long. Deletions cut 6 bases from V and 5 bases from J, with 10 bases between. CDR1 SNHLY and CDR2 FYNNEI come from the germline V gene.

V and J are TRBV5-1 and TRBJ2-1; D may be TRBD1 (6 bases). V was cut by 4 bases and J by 2 bases, with 16 bases left in between. Germline V lookup: CDR1 SGHRS, CDR2 YFSETQ. The CDR3 consists of 16 residues. CDR3 in DNA: TGCGCCAGCAGCGGCAGAACAGGGCCCCCCTACAATGAGCAGTTCTTC. This gives the protein CASSGRTGPPYNEQFF. The full variable domain, completed using reference TRBV5-1 and TRBJ2-1, is KAGVTQTPRYLIKTRGQQVTLSCSPISGHRSVSWYQQTPGQGLQFLFEYFSETQRNKGNFPGRFSGRQFSNSRSEMNVSTLELGDSALYLCASSGRTGPPYNEQFFGPGTRLTVL.

V and J are TRBV28 and TRBJ2-3; D remains unclear. V lost 1 base and J lost 2, with 4 bases in between. CDR3 length equals 13 residues. From germline, CDR1 is MDHEN and CDR2 SYDVKM. CDR3 DNA: TGTGCCAGCAGTTTATCCAACACAGATACGCAGTATTTT. This codes for CASSLSNTDTQYF. Filled out from reference TRBV28 and TRBJ2-3, the complete variable domain reads DVKVTQSSRYLVKRTGEKVFLECVQDMDHENMFWYRQDPGLGLRLIYFSYDVKMKEKGDIPEGYSVSREKKERFSLILESASTNQTSMYLCASSLSNTDTQYFGPGTRLTVL.

The gene calls are TRBV10-1 and TRBJ2-1; TRBD2 matches at 14 bases. The CDR3 sequence is 15 residues long. The V and J ends lost 4 bases and 10 bases, in that order; junction bases with no gene match: 6. Germline CDR1 and CDR2: WNHNN and SYGVQD (reference sequence). This CDR3 reads CASSGTSGGQREQFF. The CDR3 region has the DNA TGCGCCAGCAGTGGGACTAGCGGGGGGCAAAGGGAGCAGTTCTTC.

CDR3 coding DNA: TGTGCCAGCAGTTTGCGACTATATGGCTACACCTTC. Its translation is CASSLRLYGYTF. The chain joins TRBV12-3 or TRBV12-4 to TRBJ1-2; D call uncertain. Trimming cost V 3 bases and J 5 bases, with 7 bases left between them. This CDR3 is 12 amino acids long.